This T cell receptor beta chain emerged from a study of neurological immune-mediated disorders. Study overall: There were some 35 multiple sclerosis patients; approximately 31 were relapsing-remitting and 3 were secondary progressive.

cDNA synthesis was performed by 5'RACE with 10-nucleotide random UMIs. Via MiXCR, TCRdb re-called the 5' RACE reads, giving one row per CDR3 protein. Seen here are over 60,000 distinct CDR3 sequences, around 5.2% observed once, and the top ten hold roughly 2.8%. Regarding this clonotype: Its antigen is not identified.

Regarding the study as a whole: Phylogenetic analysis grouped 18 of 34 multiple sclerosis patients' repertoires together, suggesting a possible repertoire signature.

Sequencing input: PBMCs. The clonotype was recovered from a woman in her 30s with multiple sclerosis.

For the CDR3, the DNA is TGTGCCAGCAGCGGGACAGCCGGTTCTGAAGCTTTCTTT. Amino acid sequence: CASSGTAGSEAFF. This sequence joins TRBV7-9 and TRBJ1-1; 7 bases are shared with TRBD1. The germline gives CDR1 SEHNR, CDR2 FQNEAQ (reference sequence). After removal of 5 bases from V and 6 bases from J, the junction contained 6 bases not matched to a gene. The CDR3 contains 13 residues.